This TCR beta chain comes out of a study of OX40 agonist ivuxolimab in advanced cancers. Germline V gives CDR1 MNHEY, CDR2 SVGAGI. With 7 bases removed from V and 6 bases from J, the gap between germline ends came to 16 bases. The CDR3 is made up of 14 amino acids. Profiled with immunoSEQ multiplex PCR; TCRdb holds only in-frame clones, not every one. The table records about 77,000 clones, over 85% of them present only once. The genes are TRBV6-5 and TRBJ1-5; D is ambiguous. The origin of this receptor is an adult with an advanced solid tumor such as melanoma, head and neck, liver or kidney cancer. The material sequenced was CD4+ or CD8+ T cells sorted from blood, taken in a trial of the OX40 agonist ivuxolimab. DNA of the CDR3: TGTGCCAGCACTGACGGAGAGTTTACTCAGCCCCAGCATTTT. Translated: CASTDGEFTQPQHF.